One and the same sample provided the 10 T cell receptor beta chains below, sequenced in a study of blood T cell repertoires in COVID-19. Assay: immunoSEQ multiplex PCR; the TCRdb copy retains only in-frame clones and omits some. This table has around 250,000 clones, about 89% appearing once. Source material: PBMCs or T cells enriched from blood (not recorded which). These receptors were obtained from a human donor in a cohort exposed to, infected with or recovered from COVID-19 (not recorded which). The donor label of this sample is uncertain.

This chain uses TRBV6-5 with TRBJ2-7, with D perhaps TRBD2 (6 bases). Trimming took 8 bases from V and 4 from J, leaving 15 bases between them. Germline V gene lookup returns CDR1 MNHEY and CDR2 SVGAGI. This CDR3 contains 13 residues. CDR3 sequence (DNA): TGTGCCAGCGGTTTGGGGGGTAAATACGAGCAGTACTTC. Amino acids: CASGLGGKYEQYF.

The count of this clone is one. V gene TRBV4-1 combines with J gene TRBJ1-2; TRBD1 might be the D (6 bases). CDR3 length equals 15 residues. V was cut by 1 base and J by 8 bases, with 17 bases left in between. Germline CDR1 and CDR2: MGHRA and YSYEKL. The CDR3 DNA follows: TGCGCCAGCAGCCAAGTTAACAGGGCCAATGAGGGCTACACCTTC. This gives the protein CASSQVNRANEGYTF.

The chain has TRBV6-6 and TRBJ1-2, with D perhaps TRBD1 (6 bases). V was cut by 7 bases and J by 6 bases, with 12 bases left in between. The CDR3 loop spans 12 amino acids. The germline CDR1 and CDR2 sequences are MNHNY and SVGAGI (reference sequence). The chain's CDR3 is CASTHKGDGYTF. CDR3 bases: TGTGCCAGCACCCACAAGGGGGATGGCTACACCTTC.

The J gene is TRBJ2-1, the V gene TRBV5-6; 10 bases are shared with TRBD1. V was pared by 2 bases and J by 5 bases, with 4 bases of the junction left unmatched. The CDR3 is 15 residues long. Germline V gene data show CDR1 as SGHDT and CDR2 as YYEEEE. This chain's CDR3 is CASSFRGTGDNEQFF. The DNA of the CDR3 is TGTGCCAGCAGCTTCCGCGGGACAGGGGACAATGAGCAGTTCTTC.

This clone was counted between two and nine times. V is TRBV19 and J is TRBJ1-1; a possible D gene is TRBD1 (6 bases). Germline assignment: CDR1 LNHDA and CDR2 SQIVND (reference sequence). The CDR3 length is 14 residues. V was cut by 6 bases and J by 5 bases, with 16 bases left in between. CDR3 protein: CASREYRASTEAFF. The DNA of the CDR3 is TGTGCCAGTAGGGAATACAGGGCTAGTACTGAAGCTTTCTTT. The full variable domain, rest sourced from reference TRBV19 and TRBJ1-1, is DGGITQSPKYLFRKEGQNVTLSCEQNLNHDAMYWYRQDPGQGLRLIYYSQIVNDFQKGDIAEGYSVSREKKESFPLTVTSAQKNPTAFYLCASREYRASTEAFFGQGTRLTVV.

This clone is a singleton in its sample. The DNA of the CDR3 is TGTGCCAGCAGTCCCCATTGGGGGGGGGCGAGGGGCTACACCTTC. Translated, it gives CASSPHWGGARGYTF. V gene TRBV6-5 combines with J gene TRBJ1-2; tentative D call: TRBD1 (6 bases). Between the trimmed V and J ends, which lost 5 bases and 8 bases, there was a span of 21 bases. This CDR3 has 15 residues. CDR1 is MNHEY, CDR2 SVGAGI, per germline.

This rearrangement joins TRBV7-2 to TRBJ2-6; D gene uncertain. The CDR3 is 15 residues long. V lost 7 bases, J lost 0 bases, and 10 bases lay in between. Germline CDR1 is SGHTA and CDR2 is FQGNSA. The CDR3 coding sequence is TGTGCCAGCACCCTGGCAGGCTCTGGGGCCAACGTCCTGACTTTC. It yields the protein CASTLAGSGANVLTF.

The chain joins TRBV12-5 to TRBJ1-3; tentative D call: TRBD1 (6 bases). Trimming removed 7 bases from V and 0 bases from J, with 13 bases in between. This CDR3 has 15 amino acids. The V gene's germline CDR1 is LGHNT and CDR2 FRNRAP. The CDR3 region is CASDKTGLSGNTIYF. Here the CDR3 DNA reads TGTGCTAGTGATAAGACAGGACTCTCTGGAAACACCATATATTTT.

In DNA form, the CDR3 reads TGCGCCAGCAGTCTAACACCCGGGACAGGGACCTACGAGCAGTACTTC. It is translated as CASSLTPGTGTYEQYF. The J gene is TRBJ2-7, the V gene TRBV5-1, with 9 bases lining up with TRBD1. Germline V gene sequence: CDR1 SGHRS, CDR2 YFSETQ. This CDR3 is built from 16 residues. V was pared by 5 bases and J by 2 bases, with 11 bases of the junction left unmatched.

The chain recombines TRBV7-6 with TRBJ2-7, with D unclear. The ends were cut back, 3 bases at V and 3 bases at J, with 6 bases in the middle. The length of the CDR3 is 12 residues. In germline, CDR1 is SGHVS, CDR2 FNYEAQ. The CDR3, as DNA: TGTGCCAGCAGCTTGTCAGGCTACGAGCAGTACTTC. As protein: CASSLSGYEQYF.